A selection of T cell receptor beta chains follows, all from one sample in a study of blood T cell repertoires in COVID-19. TCRdb keeps only in-frame clones here, not all; method: immunoSEQ multiplex PCR. The repertoire includes about 200,000 clones, around 84% of them detected once, and 3.5% to 4.5% sits in the top ten. Sequenced: peripheral blood. These receptors were taken from a man in his fifties with acute or convalescent COVID-19. Each CDR3 is given with its conserved first and last residue. A D gene is named only where the DNA matches it firmly. Expanded clones get a size class; other rows say once, few or many, or leave the size out.

d_gene: TRBD1; j_gene: TRBJ1-5; v_gene: TRBV6-2/TRBV6-3; abundance: .; CDR3aa: CASSYRTGGSNQPQHF; CDR3nt: TGTGCCAGCAGTTACAGGACAGGGGGTAGCAATCAGCCCCAGCATTTT
d_gene: TRBD1; j_gene: TRBJ1-1; v_gene: TRBV7-9; abundance: .; CDR3aa: CASSSGQGTEAFF; CDR3nt: TGTGCCAGCAGCTCGGGACAGGGGACTGAAGCTTTCTTT
d_gene: .; j_gene: TRBJ2-3; v_gene: TRBV6-2/TRBV6-3; abundance: .; CDR3aa: CASSYRRGGAGTDTQYF; CDR3nt: TGTGCCAGCAGTTACCGGAGAGGGGGGGCCGGGACAGATACGCAGTATTTT
d_gene: .; j_gene: TRBJ1-1; v_gene: TRBV5-1; abundance: .; CDR3aa: CASSLQGLETEAFF; CDR3nt: TGCGCCAGCAGCCTCCAAGGCCTGGAGACTGAAGCTTTCTTT
d_gene: .; j_gene: TRBJ2-2; v_gene: TRBV2; abundance: .; CDR3aa: CASSVAGSGTGELFF; CDR3nt: TGTGCCAGCAGTGTGGCAGGGTCGGGCACCGGGGAGCTGTTTTTT
d_gene: TRBD2; j_gene: TRBJ2-7; v_gene: TRBV7-2; abundance: once; CDR3aa: CASSLTSGLLYEQYF; CDR3nt: TGTGCCAGCAGCTTAACTAGCGGGCTTCTCTACGAGCAGTACTTC
d_gene: .; j_gene: TRBJ1-2; v_gene: TRBV4-1; abundance: few; CDR3aa: CASSPTGSYGYTF; CDR3nt: TGCGCCAGCAGCCCTACAGGGAGCTATGGCTACACCTTC
d_gene: TRBD1; j_gene: TRBJ2-1; v_gene: TRBV10-3; abundance: .; CDR3aa: CAISERTGGPDEQFF; CDR3nt: TGTGCCATCAGTGAACGAACAGGGGGACCGGATGAGCAGTTCTTC
d_gene: .; j_gene: TRBJ1-4; v_gene: TRBV7-2; abundance: .; CDR3aa: CASSQGWRGEKLFF; CDR3nt: TGTGCCAGCAGCCAGGGGTGGCGGGGGGAAAAACTGTTTTTT
d_gene: TRBD1; j_gene: TRBJ1-2; v_gene: TRBV5-1; abundance: .; CDR3aa: CASSLGGQGNYGYTF; CDR3nt: TGCGCCAGCAGCTTGGGGGGACAGGGGAACTATGGCTACACCTTC
d_gene: TRBD1; j_gene: TRBJ1-6; v_gene: TRBV2; abundance: .; CDR3aa: CASRGTGLPPLHF; CDR3nt: TGTGCCAGCAGGGGGACAGGATTACCACCCCTCCACTTT
d_gene: TRBD1; j_gene: TRBJ2-7; v_gene: TRBV18; abundance: once; CDR3aa: CASSPRVGTGAYEQYF; CDR3nt: TGTGCCAGCTCACCACGGGTCGGGACAGGGGCCTACGAGCAGTACTTC
d_gene: .; j_gene: TRBJ1-5; v_gene: TRBV5-8; abundance: .; CDR3aa: CASWSRRTVNQPQHF; CDR3nt: TGTGCCAGCTGGAGTAGGAGGACAGTCAATCAGCCCCAGCATTTT
d_gene: .; j_gene: TRBJ1-5; v_gene: TRBV19; abundance: .; CDR3aa: CASRVRANQPQHF; CDR3nt: TGTGCCAGTAGGGTCAGGGCAAATCAGCCCCAGCATTTT
d_gene: TRBD1; j_gene: TRBJ1-1; v_gene: TRBV19; abundance: medium-sized; CDR3aa: CASSPRGLTEAFF; CDR3nt: TGTGCCAGTAGTCCAAGGGGGCTGACTGAAGCTTTCTTT
d_gene: .; j_gene: TRBJ2-7; v_gene: TRBV20-1; abundance: .; CDR3aa: CSASLGNYEQYF; CDR3nt: TGCAGTGCTAGTTTGGGCAACTACGAGCAGTACTTC
d_gene: .; j_gene: TRBJ1-5; v_gene: TRBV21-1; abundance: few; CDR3aa: CASSKGSRQTHQPQHF; CDR3nt: TGTGCCAGCAGCAAAGGTTCCCGACAGACTCATCAGCCCCAGCATTTT
d_gene: .; j_gene: TRBJ1-4; v_gene: TRBV7-8; abundance: .; CDR3aa: CASSLEALVHEKLFF; CDR3nt: TGTGCCAGCAGCTTAGAGGCCCTAGTCCATGAAAAACTGTTTTTT
d_gene: .; j_gene: TRBJ1-2; v_gene: TRBV7-9; abundance: once; CDR3aa: CASSLWTENYGYTF; CDR3nt: TGTGCCAGCAGCTTATGGACAGAAAACTATGGCTACACCTTC
d_gene: TRBD1; j_gene: TRBJ1-2; v_gene: TRBV3-1/TRBV3-2; abundance: .; CDR3aa: CASSETGDGYTF; CDR3nt: TGTGCCAGCAGTGAAACAGGGGATGGCTACACCTTC
d_gene: .; j_gene: TRBJ1-4; v_gene: TRBV10-3; abundance: once; CDR3aa: CAIGAGVPEKLFF; CDR3nt: TGTGCCATCGGGGCGGGGGTACCCGAAAAACTGTTTTTT
d_gene: .; j_gene: TRBJ1-2; v_gene: TRBV6-5; abundance: .; CDR3aa: CASRLGGTNYGYTF; CDR3nt: TGTGCCAGCCGCCTAGGGGGAACTAACTATGGCTACACCTTC
d_gene: .; j_gene: TRBJ1-1; v_gene: TRBV7-9; abundance: .; CDR3aa: CASSFSWTGGTEAFF; CDR3nt: TGTGCCAGCAGCTTTTCTTGGACTGGAGGCACTGAAGCTTTCTTT
d_gene: .; j_gene: TRBJ1-1; v_gene: TRBV7-2; abundance: .; CDR3aa: CASSPGGGRRNTEAFF; CDR3nt: TGTGCCAGCAGCCCCGGGGGGGGTAGAAGAAACACTGAAGCTTTCTTT
d_gene: TRBD1; j_gene: TRBJ2-2; v_gene: TRBV19; abundance: .; CDR3aa: CASSPGTVTGELFF; CDR3nt: TGTGCCAGTAGTCCCGGGACAGTGACCGGGGAGCTGTTTTTT
d_gene: .; j_gene: TRBJ2-5; v_gene: TRBV7-6; abundance: .; CDR3aa: CASSLAIQETQYF; CDR3nt: TGTGCCAGCAGCTTAGCCATCCAAGAGACCCAGTACTTC
d_gene: .; j_gene: TRBJ1-2; v_gene: TRBV6-5; abundance: once; CDR3aa: CASRGLWGYTF; CDR3nt: TGTGCCAGCAGGGGGCTATGGGGCTACACCTTC
d_gene: .; j_gene: TRBJ1-1; v_gene: TRBV5-6; abundance: few; CDR3aa: CASSLGPILDTEAFF; CDR3nt: TGTGCCAGCAGCTTGGGGCCCATCCTGGACACTGAAGCTTTCTTT
d_gene: TRBD1; j_gene: TRBJ1-1; v_gene: TRBV5-1; abundance: .; CDR3aa: CASSWTTGGVNTEAFF; CDR3nt: TGCGCCAGCAGCTGGACAACAGGGGGCGTGAACACTGAAGCTTTCTTT